One sample yielded the 24 T cell receptor beta chains listed below, sequenced in a study of shared clonotypes between healthy human individuals. The naive CD8 fraction comprised CD45RO-negative cells positively selected for CCR7 and excluded terminally differentiated effector memory CD45RA+ cells. The protocol was immunoSEQ multiplex PCR, while the TCRdb copy is restricted to in-frame clones and leaves out a portion. The top ten clones hold 0.09% to 0.13% of a sample with roughly 550,000 clones, less than 97% of them seen once. Sequenced input: naive CD8+ T cells sorted from blood. The receptors shown here come from a woman aged 25 to 39 in good health.

The rearrangement joins TRBV29-1 to TRBJ2-5; maybe TRBD2 (6 bases). The V end was cut by 3 bases, the J end by 1 base, with 12 bases between. Germline V lookup: CDR1 SQVTM, CDR2 ANQGSEA. This CDR3 comprises 14 residues. CDR3 loop: CSVEGGAIQETQYF. The CDR3 nucleotides read TGCAGCGTTGAGGGGGGAGCGATCCAAGAGACCCAGTACTTC.

CDR3 protein: CASSLGLREIYEQYF. CDR3 bases: TGTGCCAGCAGCTTGGGGTTGCGGGAGATCTACGAGCAGTACTTC. The chain joins TRBV5-6 to TRBJ2-7, with TRBD2 matching 7 bases. This CDR3 is built from 15 residues. CDR1 and CDR2 (germline): SGHDT, YYEEEE. The V and J ends lost 0 bases and 3 bases, in that order; junction bases with no gene match: 6.

The genes are TRBV15 and TRBJ2-7; TRBD1 is a possible D gene (6 bases). The CDR3 length is 16 residues. Germline CDR1 LNHNV, CDR2 YYDKDF (reference sequence). The V end lost 0 bases, the J end lost 2 bases, and 14 bases lay between the germline ends. In DNA form, the CDR3 reads TGTGCCACCAGCAGAGAAGGCTGGGGGCTGACCTACGAGCAGTACTTC. It encodes CATSREGWGLTYEQYF.

This chain connects TRBV19 to TRBJ2-7; D is perhaps TRBD1 or TRBD2 (5 bases each). The germline gives CDR1 LNHDA, CDR2 SQIVND (reference sequence). With 5 bases removed from V and 4 bases from J, the gap between germline ends came to 15 bases. CDR3 length: 14 residues. The CDR3 coding sequence is TGTGCCAGTAGTGCCGGGACCGTAGCATACGAGCAGTACTTC. It is translated as CASSAGTVAYEQYF. Complete variable domain (other parts from reference TRBV19 and TRBJ2-7): DGGITQSPKYLFRKEGQNVTLSCEQNLNHDAMYWYRQDPGQGLRLIYYSQIVNDFQKGDIAEGYSVSREKKESFPLTVTSAQKNPTAFYLCASSAGTVAYEQYFGPGTRLTVT.

Note on this clone: In the same sample, other DNA sequences code for this CDR3. V gene TRBV5-4 combines with J gene TRBJ1-1; D possibly corresponds to TRBD1 (5 bases). The length of the CDR3 is 14 residues. Germline loops: CDR1 SGHNT, CDR2 YYREEE (reference sequence). V lost 0 bases to trimming and J lost 1 base, with 7 bases between them. CDR3 protein: CASSLAGGNTEAFF. CDR3 nucleotide sequence: TGTGCCAGCAGCTTGGCCGGGGGGAACACTGAAGCTTTCTTT.

The chain carries TRBV11-1 and TRBJ2-3, with 7 bases lining up with TRBD2. In germline, CDR1 is SGHAT, CDR2 FQDESV (reference sequence). V lost 5 bases to trimming and J lost 2 bases; unmatched junction nucleotides: 4. The CDR3 spans 14 residues. CDR3 nucleotide sequence: TGTGCCAGCAGCGGCGGGGGAAACACAGATACGCAGTATTTT. Translating it yields CASSGGGNTDTQYF.

The V gene is TRBV5-6, the J gene TRBJ2-7, with D possibly matching TRBD1 (5 bases). CDR3 length: 12 amino acids. Looked up from germline, CDR1 is SGHDT and CDR2 is YYEEEE. V lost 4 bases and J 3 bases, leaving 8 bases between the germline ends. CDR3 nucleotide sequence: TGTGCCAGCAGCGCCCAGGGCTACGAGCAGTACTTC. This codes for CASSAQGYEQYF.

The chain joins TRBV5-6 to TRBJ1-2; the D gene is possibly TRBD1 (6 bases). This CDR3 comprises 12 residues. Germline V gene sequence: CDR1 SGHDT, CDR2 YYEEEE. V was trimmed by 4 bases and J by 5 bases, leaving 9 bases between them. The CDR3 nucleotides are TGTGCCAGCAGCGACCAGGGGTATGGCTACACCTTC. It specifies CASSDQGYGYTF.

The chain recombines TRBV6-5 with TRBJ2-3, with D perhaps matching TRBD1 (6 bases). The germline V and J ends were trimmed by 0 bases and 3 bases, with 10 bases remaining between them. This CDR3 region has 15 residues. CDR1 and CDR2 from the germline V gene are MNHEY and SVGAGI. CDR3: CASSYSQGLTDTQYF. The CDR3 DNA sequence: TGTGCCAGCAGTTACTCCCAGGGGTTGACAGATACGCAGTATTTT.

The rearrangement joins TRBV6-5 to TRBJ2-5; weak D call: TRBD2 (6 bases). Looked up from germline, CDR1 is MNHEY and CDR2 is SVGAGI. Trimming removed 0 bases from V and 4 bases from J, with 15 bases in between. CDR3 length equals 16 residues. The CDR3 bases are TGTGCCAGCAGTTACTCGTTCGTGGAGCGGGTAGAGACCCAGTACTTC. Translating gives CASSYSFVERVETQYF.

The rearrangement uses TRBV2 and TRBJ1-1; 11 bases align to TRBD1. CDR1 is SNHLY, CDR2 FYNNEI, per germline. The CDR3 loop spans 14 amino acids. J lost 5 bases, V lost 6 bases, and 5 bases had no gene match. Here the CDR3 DNA reads TGTGCCAGCAGCCGGACAGGGGGCGGTACTGAAGCTTTCTTT. Translation gives CASSRTGGGTEAFF. Full variable domain (missing parts from reference TRBV2 and TRBJ1-1): EPEVTQTPSHQVTQMGQEVILRCVPISNHLYFYWYRQILGQKVEFLVSFYNNEISEKSEIFDDQFSVERPDGSNFTLKIRSTKLEDSAMYFCASSRTGGGTEAFFGQGTRLTVV.

This chain connects TRBV27 to TRBJ2-5, with D possibly TRBD1 on 6 matching bases. The DNA end is a closer match to TRBJ2-7, so the J assignment may be wrong. This CDR3 contains 15 residues. Germline CDR1 and CDR2: MNHEY and SMNVEV (reference sequence). DNA of the CDR3: TGTGCCAGCAGTTTAGGGGGCCTAAGCTCCTACGAGCAGTACTTC. Translated, it gives CASSLGGLSSYEQYF.

V and J are TRBV28 and TRBJ2-1; D remains unclear. V lost 8 bases and J lost 8, with 19 bases in between. CDR3 size: 14 residues. From germline, CDR1 is MDHEN and CDR2 SYDVKM. CDR3 region: CASGTLGSVDEQFF. The CDR3 nucleotides read TGTGCCAGCGGAACTCTAGGTTCGGTTGATGAGCAGTTCTTC.

V gene TRBV27 combines with J gene TRBJ2-5; possibly TRBD1 for D (6 bases). With the DNA end fitting TRBJ2-7 better, the J assignment may be wrong. Germline CDR1 reads MNHEY; CDR2 reads SMNVEV (reference sequence). The CDR3 contains 14 residues. For the CDR3, the DNA is TGTGCCAGCACTATGGACAGTACTGTTTACGAGCAGTACTTC. It encodes CASTMDSTVYEQYF.

V usage is TRBV27 and J usage is TRBJ2-2; D perhaps matches TRBD1 (5 bases). The CDR3 is 15 amino acids. Trimming pared 5 bases from V and 7 bases from J, leaving 17 bases between. Germline V gives CDR1 MNHEY, CDR2 SMNVEV (reference sequence). The chain's CDR3 is CASSQRQFVDGELFF. The CDR3 coding sequence is TGTGCCAGCAGTCAACGACAGTTCGTTGACGGGGAGCTGTTTTTT.

The chain joins TRBV27 to TRBJ1-4, with a tentative D call TRBD1 (6 bases). The V end lost 4 bases, the J end lost 8 bases, and 17 bases lay between the germline ends. The germline CDR1 and CDR2 sequences are MNHEY and SMNVEV (reference sequence). CDR3 length: 15 amino acids. The DNA for the CDR3 is TGTGCCAGCAGTTCGGAGGTGGGGACAATAGAAAAACTGTTTTTT. Translated, it gives CASSSEVGTIEKLFF.

The rearrangement joins TRBV9 to TRBJ1-5; 8 nucleotides align to TRBD1. Germline trimming cut 0 bases from V and 5 bases from J; bases unmatched to any gene: 4. Germline CDR1 reads SGDLS; CDR2 reads YYNGEE. The CDR3 runs to 15 residues. The CDR3 nucleotides are TGTGCCAGCAGCGTAGGGGGACAGGTCGATCAGCCCCAGCATTTT. The encoded protein is CASSVGGQVDQPQHF.

The table lists this clone with a count of one. The genes are TRBV28 and TRBJ2-3; 10 positions agree with TRBD2. Trimming at V came to 1 base and at J to 6 bases, leaving 7 bases not matched to a gene. The germline V gene has CDR1 MDHEN and CDR2 SYDVKM. This CDR3 spans 16 amino acids. For the CDR3, the DNA is TGTGCCAGCAGTTTATCCCAAGCGGGAGGGCCGGATACGCAGTATTTT. Protein product: CASSLSQAGGPDTQYF. The whole variable domain, remainder taken from reference TRBV28 and TRBJ2-3, is DVKVTQSSRYLVKRTGEKVFLECVQDMDHENMFWYRQDPGLGLRLIYFSYDVKMKEKGDIPEGYSVSREKKERFSLILESASTNQTSMYLCASSLSQAGGPDTQYFGPGTRLTVL.

The chain carries TRBV19 and TRBJ2-7; the D is unclear. Germline CDR1 is LNHDA and CDR2 is SQIVND (reference sequence). Between the trimmed V and J ends, which lost 9 bases and 7 bases, there was a span of 13 bases. CDR3 length equals 11 residues. CDR3 DNA: TGTGCCAGCACTAAGAACGAGGAGCAGTACTTC. Amino acid sequence: CASTKNEEQYF.

The rearrangement links TRBV28 to TRBJ2-7, with 11 bases fitting TRBD2. J lost 1 base, V lost 4 bases, and 9 bases had no gene match. CDR1 and CDR2 from the germline V gene are MDHEN and SYDVKM. The CDR3 runs to 17 residues. This CDR3 is CASSWPLASGGSYEQYF. CDR3 nucleotide sequence: TGTGCCAGCAGTTGGCCCCTGGCTAGCGGGGGGTCCTACGAGCAGTACTTC.

The genes are TRBV13 and TRBJ1-4; TRBD1 is a possible D gene (5 bases). The CDR3 is 14 amino acids. Germline V gives CDR1 PRHDT, CDR2 FYEKMQ (reference sequence). V was cut by 3 bases and J by 3 bases, with 8 bases left in between. For the CDR3, the DNA is TGTGCCAGCAGCTTCGGGGGACCTAATGAAAAACTGTTTTTT. Residues: CASSFGGPNEKLFF.

This clone was counted a single time. The V call is TRBV5-6, the J call TRBJ2-5; D tentatively reads TRBD1 or TRBD2 (5 bases each). CDR3 length: 16 residues. Per germline, CDR1 SGHDT and CDR2 YYEEEE. V was clipped by 4 bases and J by 9 bases, with 25 bases between them. In nucleotides, the CDR3 is TGTGCCAGCAGCCAAGAGACCGGAAGGGCAGGGACGCCCCAGTACTTC. Protein product: CASSQETGRAGTPQYF.

The V gene is TRBV28, the J gene TRBJ2-1; D is ambiguous. V shed 9 bases and J shed 4 bases, with 16 bases lying between them. The CDR3 contains 14 residues. Germline-derived CDR1 and CDR2 are MDHEN and SYDVKM. CDR3 in amino acids: CASSSGVTYNEQFF. CDR3 sequence (DNA): TGTGCCAGTTCCTCTGGCGTGACGTACAATGAGCAGTTCTTC.

This chain joins TRBV7-8 and TRBJ1-1; TRBD1 might be the D (5 bases). Between the trimmed V and J ends, which lost 5 bases and 6 bases, there was a span of 22 bases. Per germline, CDR1 SGHVS and CDR2 FQNEAQ. This CDR3 comprises 16 residues. The CDR3 sequence: CASSLWGGREEAEAFF. CDR3 coding DNA: TGTGCCAGCAGCCTCTGGGGGGGTAGAGAGGAGGCTGAAGCTTTCTTT.